This T cell receptor (beta chain) was identified in a study of T cells in women clearing cervical HPV infection (dated by TCRdb to 2017 to 2018). A note on the overall study: Cases were approximately 25 women with histologically confirmed HPV16-related CIN3 or worse, including a couple of invasive cancers. The controls were about 26 women whose single incident HPV16 infection cleared within 12 months with no development of precancer or cancer. Blood from cases was collected at the visit where the lesion was first found, while blood from controls was collected once the infection could no longer be detected. For cases, the median interval between lesion detection and blood sampling was about 140 days, with an interquartile range of roughly 85 to 210 days. Because only a few women had HLA typing data, the possibility that HLA type acted as a confounder could not be ruled out. This exploratory proof-of-principle case-control study, nested within the Guanacaste HPV Natural History Study in Costa Rica, compared TCR repertoires among women with different cervical HPV16 outcomes. Cases were matched to controls by age within five years and by the year the sample was collected. Median age was about 35 years in cases versus 37 to 40 in controls, and baseline characteristics did not differ significantly. In the parent cohort, around 9,800 women aged 18 or older were enrolled in Guanacaste, Costa Rica, during about 1993 to 1995 and then followed for approximately 7 years. As quality controls, five blinded duplicates were added to each group, bringing the total to roughly 60 samples made up of roughly 50 participants and 10 or so replicates. What the research found in general, with its limitations: Because T-cell numbers per sample were unknown, differences in richness could reflect varying T-cell content rather than repertoire biology. CIN3+ cases had significantly higher TCR repertoire richness than controls across sequencing depths, but evenness did not differ between the groups. Whether associations preceded infection or resulted from infection could not be shown with the cross-sectional design, and effector/memory subsets and HPV-specific T cells were not isolated. Lower TRBV6-7 relative abundance was observed in cases than in controls (roughly 0.11% versus 0.16%; Bonferroni P = 0.0008). Random forest classifiers that combined richness and V gene abundances separated cases from controls with an estimated AUC of approximately 0.79.

Every participant had a single incident cervical HPV16 infection, and women with prevalent HPV16 infections were excluded. Cervical HPV DNA was detected with MY09/MY11 PCR, and genotyping was done by dot-blot hybridization. Fifteen mL of heparinized blood were centrifuged, and the buffy coat was split into aliquots, frozen at -30 degrees C, and then kept at -80 degrees C. Genomic DNA was extracted from buffy coat specimens using QIAGEN kits. TCR beta CDR3 regions were amplified by multiplex PCR using the immunoSEQ assay from an average of approximately 1,200 ng genomic DNA per sample. The assay corrected primer bias using a complete synthetic TCR repertoire to establish an amplification baseline. The amplicons were sequenced using the Illumina platform. In the paper's pipeline: Sequence errors were corrected by clustering with frequency ratios and a modified nearest-neighbor algorithm, and the sequences were then analyzed in the immunoSEQ Analyzer using IMGT gene definitions. At each rarefaction depth, TCR richness and evenness were averaged over 20 rarefaction repeats, and samples with fewer sequences than the depth were excluded. Wilcoxon rank sum tests with FDR correction were used to compare V, D and J gene relative abundances between the groups. An intraclass correlation of 95% to 97% for TCR richness and an average of around 71% across 65 to 70 gene segments were obtained from the blinded duplicates. The table was pulled from immuneACCESS by TCRdb, which kept in-frame rearrangements only. Such tables lose some clones; where checked, under half of the loss comes from unresolved V genes, and the rest has no known cause. Clone size and V and J calls were adopted from that table, with D and trimming inferred from the DNA. This sample's listing comprises tens of thousands of clones. Approximately 10% of the sample is held by the ten biggest clonotypes.

As to this clone: Its target antigen remains unknown. Read coverage stops 3 residues before the CDR3 terminus; the germline J gene supplies the remainder.

From its cysteine to its phenylalanine, the CDR3 spans 14 amino acids. The CDR3 was read in part: 33 bases, with the frame set at base 1. In the germline V gene, CDR1 corresponds to SGHRS and CDR2 to YFSETQ. V and J are truncated by 7 bases and 7 bases respectively, leaving an intervening sequence of 18 bases. This TCR derives from a woman between 18 and 70 years old with a cervical HPV16 infection that either progressed to CIN3+ or cleared (not recorded which). This sequence uses TRBV5-1 and TRBJ2-1; a tentative D call is TRBD1 (6 bases match). Sample: blood buffy coat. The CDR3 region has the sequence CASDLTGMENEQFF. The sequenced CDR3 bases are TGCGCCAGCGACCTCACAGGGATGGAGAATGAG.